These 30 T cell receptor beta chains share one sample of origin, sequenced in a study of tumor and adjacent non-tumor tissue in lung cancer. The template was RNA from unsorted bulk tissue. The normal lung tissue was taken more than 3 cm from the tumor edge. The library came from three nested PCR rounds adapted from ARM-PCR protocols. A single record per CDR3 protein comes from TCRdb applying MiXCR to the multiplex PCR reads. The sample lists 60,000 to 100,000 distinct CDR3 sequences, about 80% occurring once. Sample: distant non-tumor lung tissue. All receptors come from a man in his sixties or seventies with non-small cell lung cancer.

In this sample, this clonotype turned up many times. This rearrangement joins TRBV14 to TRBJ2-1, with TRBD1 as a possible D gene (7 bases). V was cut by 3 bases and J by 10 bases, with 19 bases left in between. Germline V gene sequence: CDR1 SGHDN, CDR2 FVKESK. The CDR3 runs to 15 residues. CDR3 sequence reads: CASSHNRGLFDEQFF. The CDR3 nucleotides read TGTGCCAGCAGCCACAACAGGGGACTTTTCGACGAGCAGTTCTTC.

On this clonotype: The CDR3 does not end in the conserved phenylalanine or tryptophan, so this is likely a read error. The rearrangement uses TRBV12-3 or TRBV12-4 and TRBJ1-2; D unclear. CDR3 length: 11 amino acids. V was shortened by 7 bases and J by 6 bases, with 9 bases between the two germline ends. CDR3 region: CASTMGDGYTL. In DNA form, the CDR3 reads TGTGCCAGCACTATGGGAGATGGCTACACCTTA.

Of note for this clonotype: Its ends do not fully match the called genes, so a read error is possible. This sequence joins TRBV4-2 and TRBJ2-3; tentatively, D is TRBD2 (6 bases). CDR1 and CDR2 from the germline V gene are LGHNA and YNFKEQ. The CDR3 is 16 amino acids. Written as DNA, the CDR3 is TGTGCAAGCAGCCACGCTAGCGATCCGCTCACAGATATGCAGTATTTT. This sequence encodes CASSHASDPLTDMQYF.

This sequence joins TRBV7-9 and TRBJ2-7, with D possibly called TRBD1 or TRBD2 (5 bases each). CDR3 size: 12 residues. From germline, CDR1 is SEHNR and CDR2 FQNEAQ (reference sequence). For the CDR3, the DNA is TGTGTCAGTAGCTCCCCGAGGGGCGAGCAGTACTTC. Amino acids: CVSSSPRGEQYF.

Comment on this clonotype: Germline and junction disagree at one end, which may indicate a read error. The V and J genes are TRBV29-1 and TRBJ2-7, with D possibly TRBD2 on 5 matching bases. The germline gives CDR1 SQVTM, CDR2 ANQGSEA. The CDR3 runs 11 residues. CDR3 DNA: TGTAGCGTTGAGTCGCGGCGCGAGCAGTACTTC. Translated: CSVESRREQYF.

Concerning this clonotype: A read error is likely, as this CDR3 ends without the conserved phenylalanine or tryptophan. The J gene is TRBJ1-1, the V gene TRBV12-3 or TRBV12-4; D gene ambiguous. There are 13 residues in the CDR3. The CDR3 DNA is TGTACCAGCAGTTTCCGGGTGTCTCCTGAAGCTTTCCTT. Residues: CTSSFRVSPEAFL.

This clonotype is deemed medium-sized (0.01 to 0.1%). The chain couples TRBV11-3 to TRBJ1-1; D not certain. With 5 bases removed from V and 0 bases from J, the gap between germline ends came to 10 bases. Looked up from germline, CDR1 is SGHNT and CDR2 is YENEEA. The length of the CDR3 is 14 residues. The CDR3 DNA sequence: TGTGCCAGCAGCCCAAGGGTGCTGAACACTGAAGCTTTCTTT. Protein product: CASSPRVLNTEAFF.

In the case of this clonotype: One end of the junction is discordant with germline, which a read error may explain. The chain carries TRBV20-1 and TRBJ1-5, with D possibly matching TRBD1 (5 bases). This CDR3 comprises 17 residues. The V gene's germline CDR1 is DFQATT and CDR2 SNEGSKA (reference sequence). The CDR3 here is CNASRVHEGPSNQPQHF. CDR3 nucleotide sequence: TGCAATGCTAGTAGAGTGCACGAGGGACCAAGCAATCAGCCCCAGCATTTT.

Note on this clonotype: A much larger clonotype is one base distant, so this may be a read error. The rearrangement links TRBV28 to TRBJ1-5; D may be TRBD1 (5 bases). The CDR3 consists of 15 residues. The V gene lost 10 bases and the J gene lost 4 bases, with 20 bases spanning the gap. Germline CDR1 and CDR2: MDHEN and SYDVKM. In DNA form, the CDR3 reads TGTGCCAACACCGCGCCGGAGGGGTTGAATCAGCCCCAGCATTTT. Translating gives CANTAPEGLNQPQHF.

This clonotype showed up just once. One end of the junction varies from germline; a read error may be responsible. The chain recombines TRBV4-1 with TRBJ1-5; no clear D gene. Germline V gene lookup returns CDR1 MGHRA and CDR2 YSYEKL. The CDR3 is 16 residues long. CDR3 region: CASSQEPTYCNQPKHF. The DNA of the CDR3 is TGCGCCAGCAGCCAAGAGCCGACCTACTGCAATCAGCCCAAGCATTTT.

On this clonotype: The CDR3 end shows no conserved phenylalanine or tryptophan, and so a read error is likely. The V and J genes are TRBV16 and TRBJ1-6; D gene ambiguous. Germline assignment: CDR1 KGHSY and CDR2 FQNENV. The CDR3 length is 13 residues. Trimming shortened V by 6 bases and J by 9 bases, and 12 bases separated the two germline ends. CDR3 region: CASSPTRISPLHS. CDR3 sequence (DNA): TGTGCCAGCAGTCCAACTAGGATTTCACCCCTCCACTCT.

Ten or more counts support this clonotype. This chain links TRBV29-1 with TRBJ2-1; tentative D call: TRBD1 (6 bases). Germline-derived CDR1 and CDR2 are SQVTM and ANQGSEA. Between the trimmed V and J ends, which lost 0 bases and 11 bases, there was a span of 14 bases. There are 13 residues in the CDR3. Written as DNA, the CDR3 is TGCAGCGTTGAAGATTGGGTAGGGGGTAAGCAGTTCTTC. Amino acid sequence: CSVEDWVGGKQFF.

In regard to this clonotype: One end of the junction is discordant with germline, which a read error may explain. V and J are TRBV4-1 and TRBJ2-2, with D perhaps matching TRBD1 (6 bases). Germline assignment: CDR1 MGHRA and CDR2 YSYEKL. The CDR3 consists of 14 residues. The CDR3 protein is CPRSPGQYTGELFF. CDR3 DNA: TGCCCCAGGAGCCCGGGACAATACACCGGGGAGCTGTTTTTT.

The V call is TRBV6-6, the J call TRBJ2-1, with 7 bases fitting TRBD2. CDR3 length: 15 residues. Germline CDR1 MNHNY, CDR2 SVGAGI (reference sequence). V shed 7 bases, J shed 7 bases, and the junction held 13 bases outside the gene matches. CDR3 nucleotide sequence: TGTGCCAGCATTGTGGCTAGCGGCCCTTATAATGAGCAGTTCTTC. It specifies CASIVASGPYNEQFF.

V is TRBV28 and J is TRBJ1-5; D might be TRBD1 (5 bases). V dropped 7 bases and J dropped 6 bases, with 10 bases sitting between them. The CDR3 runs to 12 residues. CDR1 and CDR2 from the germline V gene are MDHEN and SYDVKM. The CDR3 spells CASIPQGQPQHF. DNA of the CDR3: TGTGCCAGCATCCCGCAGGGTCAGCCCCAGCATTTT.

The chain has TRBV11-1 and TRBJ1-1; D gene uncertain. The CDR3 totals 12 residues. The V end lost 4 bases, the J end lost 8 bases, and 11 bases lay between the germline ends. Germline CDR1 SGHAT, CDR2 FQDESV (reference sequence). Here the CDR3 DNA reads TGTGCCAGCAGCTCGGTCAGCGCGGAAGCTTTCTTT. The encoded protein is CASSSVSAEAFF.

Regarding this clonotype: The CDR3 ends on some other residue instead of the conserved phenylalanine or tryptophan, so this is likely a read error. V and J are TRBV28 and TRBJ2-5, with 9 bases aligning to TRBD2. Germline V gene lookup returns CDR1 MDHEN and CDR2 SYDVKM. The CDR3 has 17 residues. The CDR3 coding sequence is TGTGCCAGCAGTTTACCTTTGAGCGGGGGGCGGCAAGAGACTCAGTACCTC. This gives the protein CASSLPLSGGRQETQYL.

The chain carries TRBV4-2 and TRBJ2-7, with 9 bases fitting TRBD1. The germline CDR1 and CDR2 sequences are LGHNA and YNFKEQ. The CDR3 loop spans 14 amino acids. This CDR3 is CTGRQGQGLYEQYF. The CDR3 nucleotides read TGTACCGGCAGACAAGGACAGGGGCTCTACGAGCAGTACTTC.

With respect to this clonotype: One end of the junction fails to match germline, which may point to a read error. The J gene is TRBJ2-7, the V gene TRBV6-1, with D unclear. CDR1 MNHNS and CDR2 SASEGT come from the germline V gene. The CDR3 has 16 amino acids. CDR3 in DNA: TGTGCCAGAAGTGAAGCCTCAGGCGCCAAAGCCTACGAGCGGTACTTC. Residues: CARSEASGAKAYERYF.

The gene calls are TRBV10-3 and TRBJ2-1; D is unclear. V was shortened by 8 bases and J by 6 bases, with 14 bases between the two germline ends. This CDR3 comprises 13 residues. From germline, CDR1 is ENHRY and CDR2 SYGVKD. The CDR3 coding sequence is TGTGCCATCGGGTCTAGTCGGATCAATGAGCAGTTCTTC. It translates to CAIGSSRINEQFF.

This clonotype was detected only a few times. Germline is not matched at one junction end, which may reflect a read error. The V gene is TRBV11-3, the J gene TRBJ2-3; D gene unclear. The CDR3 is made up of 15 amino acids. Germline V gene lookup returns CDR1 SGHNT and CDR2 YENEEA. CDR3 bases: TGTCCCAGCATCCGTCGGGTAGTAAGCACAGATACGCAGTATTTT. Protein sequence: CPSIRRVVSTDTQYF.

V gene TRBV4-3 combines with J gene TRBJ2-1, with D possibly TRBD2 on 5 matching bases. This CDR3 has 14 amino acids. Germline CDR1 and CDR2: LGHNA and YSLEER. V was trimmed by 2 bases and J by 7 bases, leaving 12 bases between them. CDR3 sequence reads: CASSQYFGVNEQFF. The CDR3, as DNA: TGCGCCAGCAGCCAATATTTCGGGGTTAATGAGCAGTTCTTC.

As to this clonotype: The conserved final phenylalanine or tryptophan is absent from the CDR3, which likely points to a read error. The chain is built from TRBV5-4 and TRBJ2-7, with D perhaps given as TRBD1 or TRBD2 (5 bases each). Germline lookup yields CDR1 SGHNT and CDR2 YYREEE (reference sequence). The CDR3 consists of 15 residues. The CDR3 loop is CGSSLGPGPTYEQYL. The CDR3 DNA reads as TGTGGCAGCAGCTTGGGACCGGGACCGACCTACGAGCAGTACCTT.

In regard to this clonotype: An end of the junction differs from the germline gene, which may be a read error. The rearrangement uses TRBV12-3 or TRBV12-4 and TRBJ1-5; no clear D gene. This CDR3 is 12 amino acids long. CDR3: CASSPSGQPHHF. CDR3 sequence (DNA): TGTGCCAGCAGTCCTTCTGGCCAGCCCCATCATTTT.

In the case of this clonotype: No conserved phenylalanine or tryptophan ends this CDR3, so it is likely a read error. The V gene is TRBV6-5, the J gene TRBJ1-6, with D unresolved. CDR3 length: 16 residues. CDR1 and CDR2 from the germline V gene are MNHEY and SVGAGI. The CDR3 bases are TGTGCCAGCAGGTACTCGATTGATTCTTCTCTATCACCCCTCCACTAT. Its protein is CASRYSIDSSLSPLHY.

This clonotype was observed a single time. A junction end diverges from the germline sequence, so it may reflect a read error. This sequence joins TRBV29-1 and TRBJ2-7, with D perhaps TRBD2 (6 bases). The CDR3 has 14 residues. Germline V lookup: CDR1 SQVTM, CDR2 ANQGSEA. The CDR3 spells CSVEWAGPTYEQYF. CDR3 coding DNA: TGCAGTGTTGAATGGGCGGGACCGACGTACGAGCAGTACTTC.

The genes are TRBV5-1 and TRBJ1-1; D gene unclear. The CDR3 contains 14 residues. Trimming shortened V by 7 bases and J by 5 bases, and 18 bases separated the two germline ends. The germline gives CDR1 SGHRS, CDR2 YFSETQ. This CDR3 is CASRVRWGETEAFF. CDR3 nucleotides: TGCGCCAGCCGAGTAAGATGGGGAGAGACTGAAGCTTTCTTT.

The J gene is TRBJ1-2, the V gene TRBV29-1; D is uncertain. The CDR3 sequence is 13 residues long. Trimming took off 5 bases at V and 4 bases at J, with 14 bases between the two ends. Germline assignment: CDR1 SQVTM and CDR2 ANQGSEA. The CDR3 sequence: CSVLQVEAYGYTF. DNA for the CDR3: TGCAGCGTTCTCCAGGTGGAAGCCTATGGCTACACCTTC.

On this clonotype: It may be a read error: a sequence one base away is much more abundant. The chain is built from TRBV5-5 and TRBJ1-3; 7 nucleotides line up with TRBD1. This CDR3 contains 14 residues. Germline loops: CDR1 SGHKS, CDR2 YYEKEE (reference sequence). CDR3 sequence: CVSSLMGQGNTIYF. CDR3 DNA: TGTGTCAGCAGCTTGATGGGACAGGGAAACACCATATATTTT.

This clonotype was observed many times. The chain recombines TRBV28 with TRBJ2-7, with 14 bases that match TRBD2. V gave up 4 bases and J gave up 3 bases; unmatched junction bases: 2. The CDR3 extends over 15 amino acids. Germline V gives CDR1 MDHEN, CDR2 SYDVKM. This CDR3 is CASSSGTSGGYEQYF. The CDR3, as DNA: TGTGCCAGCAGTTCCGGGACTAGCGGGGGCTACGAGCAGTACTTC.